This is a list of T cell receptor beta chains from one sample in a study of radiation and T cells in renal cell carcinoma. Profiled with immunoSEQ multiplex PCR; TCRdb holds only in-frame clones, not every one. This table has about 150,000 clones, about 88% appearing once. The sample here was blood, taken from a patient whose treatment included radiotherapy and nephrectomy. The receptor source for this set is a woman in her 70s with renal cell carcinoma. Each CDR3 is given with its conserved first and last residue. The D gene is left open where the match is weak. The size entry is marked missing in some rows and otherwise reads once, few, many or a size class.

NA	TRBJ2-5	TRBD2	TRBV7-8	TGTGCCAGCAGCATCAGGACTAGCGGGGGGGCCAAGACCCAGTACTTC	CASSIRTSGGAKTQYF
NA	TRBJ1-2	NA	TRBV6-6	TGTGCCAGCAGCCAAAAGGGGGGACTGTTAGATGGCTACACCTTC	CASSQKGGLLDGYTF
NA	TRBJ1-2	TRBD1	TRBV11-2	TGTGCCAGCAGCTTCGGGACAGGGGGCAGTTATGGCTACACCTTC	CASSFGTGGSYGYTF
NA	TRBJ1-5	NA	TRBV19	TGTGCCAGTAGTATGTCCAGGGAAGGCAATCAGCCCCAGCATTTT	CASSMSREGNQPQHF
NA	TRBJ1-5	NA	TRBV19	TGTGCCAGTAGTAACGGGGGGGCTCGCAATCAGCCCCAGCATTTT	CASSNGGARNQPQHF
NA	TRBJ2-7	TRBD2	TRBV9	TGTGCCAGCAGCGTCCAAGCAGCGGGGGCCCCCTACGAGCAGTACTTC	CASSVQAAGAPYEQYF
NA	TRBJ2-3	TRBD1	TRBV19	TGTGCCAGTAGGGGACAGGGGCCCACAGATACGCAGTATTTT	CASRGQGPTDTQYF
NA	TRBJ2-2	NA	TRBV9	TGTGCCAGCAGTGAGGCGAGGACCGGGGAGCTGTTTTTT	CASSEARTGELFF
NA	TRBJ1-5	TRBD1	TRBV28	TGTGCCAGCAGGATGGGGACAGGGGGCGGGAATCAGCCCCAGCATTTT	CASRMGTGGGNQPQHF
NA	TRBJ1-2	NA	TRBV6-6	TGTGCCAGCACAGGAAACTATGGCTACACCTTC	CASTGNYGYTF
NA	TRBJ1-4	TRBD1	TRBV7-9	TGTGCCAGCAGCTTAGGGACAGGGCGTGAAAAACTGTTTTTT	CASSLGTGREKLFF
NA	TRBJ2-1	NA	TRBV19	TGTGCCAGTAGTATCCCGGCAGGGACCAACAATGAGCAGTTCTTC	CASSIPAGTNNEQFF
NA	TRBJ1-1	NA	TRBV7-2	TGTGCCAGCAGCTTAGCGAGGGAGAACACTGAAGCTTTCTTT	CASSLARENTEAFF
NA	TRBJ2-7	TRBD1	TRBV5-4	TGTGCCAGCAGCCCGGTACAGGGGGCCTACGAGCAGTACTTC	CASSPVQGAYEQYF
NA	TRBJ2-7	NA	TRBV30	TGTGCCTGGACATTAAAGGGGAGTTGGGGCTACGAGCAGTACTTC	CAWTLKGSWGYEQYF
NA	TRBJ1-4	TRBD1	TRBV6-1	TGTGCCAGCAGTGATCTATTCGGACAGGATAATGAAAAACTGTTTTTT	CASSDLFGQDNEKLFF
NA	TRBJ2-2	NA	TRBV7-2	TGTGCCAGCAGCTTAGACAGTCCGAACACCGGGGAGCTGTTTTTT	CASSLDSPNTGELFF
NA	TRBJ1-2	TRBD1	TRBV7-9	TGTGCCAGCAGCTTAGCCTGGCAGGGGGCGGTTGGCTACACCTTC	CASSLAWQGAVGYTF
NA	TRBJ2-4	NA	TRBV5-6	TGTGCCAGCAGCCCCCGGGGTAGCGTGGCCAAAAACATTCAGTACTTC	CASSPRGSVAKNIQYF
NA	TRBJ1-2	NA	TRBV14	TGTGCCAGCAGCCATGGGGGACTCTATGGCTACACCTTC	CASSHGGLYGYTF
NA	TRBJ2-3	NA	TRBV10-3	TGTGCCATCCGCGCAGGGGAGAGAAATACGCAGTATTTT	CAIRAGERNTQYF
NA	TRBJ1-2	NA	TRBV18	TGTGCCAGCTCACCAGGGGGAGGCTACACCTTC	CASSPGGGYTF
NA	TRBJ1-1	NA	TRBV5-1	TGCGCCAGCAGCTTGGATGTCGAGGGCGCTTACACTGAAGCTTTCTTT	CASSLDVEGAYTEAFF
NA	TRBJ2-1	TRBD2	TRBV7-2	TGTGCCAGCAGGTTAACTAGCGGGGGCTACAATGAGCAGTTCTTC	CASRLTSGGYNEQFF
once	TRBJ2-3	TRBD2	TRBV5-5	TGTGCCAGCAGCAACCCAGCGGGGGGGACAGATACGCAGTATTTT	CASSNPAGGTDTQYF
NA	TRBJ1-1	NA	TRBV9	TGTGCCAGCAGCGTAGGGGAAGGGCAGGCTTTCTTT	CASSVGEGQAFF
once	TRBJ1-1	TRBD1	TRBV28	TGTGCCAGCCGGACAGGGAGGTCTGAAGCTTTCTTT	CASRTGRSEAFF
NA	TRBJ2-5	NA	TRBV7-8	TGTGCCAGCAGCTTACGGGGGCGCGGGGAGACCCAGTACTTC	CASSLRGRGETQYF
NA	TRBJ1-2	NA	TRBV27	TGTGCCAGCAGTACACAGGGAGGGGCGTATGGCTACACCTTC	CASSTQGGAYGYTF
few	TRBJ1-6	NA	TRBV7-3	TGTGCCAGCAGCTTTAGCGTGGGGTCACCCCTCCACTTT	CASSFSVGSPLHF
once	TRBJ1-1	NA	TRBV7-6	TGTGCCAGCAGCTTAGGTGGGGCTATGAACACTGAAGCTTTCTTT	CASSLGGAMNTEAFF
NA	TRBJ1-2	TRBD1	TRBV7-2	TGTGCCAGCAGCGAGGACAGGGGGCGCGCGTATGGCTACACCTTC	CASSEDRGRAYGYTF
NA	TRBJ1-2	TRBD1	TRBV6-5	TGTGCCAGCAGAGATGGACAGGGGGGGAACTATGGCTACACCTTC	CASRDGQGGNYGYTF
NA	TRBJ2-7	NA	TRBV5-1	TGCGCCAGCATTCCGGGACAAGGAGGGAAGATCTACGAGCAGTACTTC	CASIPGQGGKIYEQYF
once	TRBJ2-7	TRBD1	TRBV11-2	TGTGCCAGCAGCTCCCGGACAGGGAAGAGGCCCTACGAGCAGTACTTC	CASSSRTGKRPYEQYF
once	TRBJ1-1	NA	TRBV4-2	TGTGCCAGCAGCCAAGAAAGGAACACTGAAGCTTTCTTT	CASSQERNTEAFF
NA	TRBJ2-7	NA	TRBV14	TGTGCCAGCAGCCAAGCCTCCAGGCAAATCAGATACGAGCAGTACTTC	CASSQASRQIRYEQYF